Described below is a single T cell receptor (beta chain) sequence and its context. TCRdb analysed the RACE reads with MiXCR anew, one entry per CDR3 protein. The sample consists of under 200,000 distinct CDR3 sequences, around 15% of them appearing once. These data originate in a study of human T cells and chemical hapten exposure. V lost 2 bases, J lost 1 base, and 5 bases stayed unmatched. The CDR3 loop spans 15 amino acids. Germline V gene sequence: CDR1 SGHRS, CDR2 YFSETQ. Regarding time point: patch test 1, 2 weeks after DPC sensitization. Treatment reported: therapeutic diphenylcyclopropenone sensitization with weekly scalp DPC.

This sequence originates from a woman aged 25 to 45 with alopecia areata. Some clones in this sample may be carry-over from other donors' samples. The input for sequencing was whole blood, taken in connection with sensitization to the hapten diphenylcyclopropenone (DPC). The chain couples TRBV5-1 to TRBJ2-7; 8 bases line up with TRBD2. Here the CDR3 DNA reads TGCGCCAGCAGCTTAAGCGGACTAGCTTCCTACGAGCAGTACTTC. Translation: CASSLSGLASYEQYF.